Listed here are 2 T cell receptor beta chains from one sample, sequenced in a study of early T cells in non-severe SARS-CoV-2 infection. TCRdb re-derived calls from the 5' RACE reads in MiXCR, one entry per CDR3 protein. The sample shows more than 65,000 distinct CDR3 sequences, roughly 13% of them seen only once. Material: whole blood. The receptors here all came from an adult who was a healthcare worker with PCR-confirmed SARS-CoV-2 infection or an uninfected control (not recorded which).

Many counts were recorded for this clonotype. The gene calls are TRBV6-6 and TRBJ1-6, with 8 bases identical to TRBD1. CDR3 length equals 17 residues. Trimming at V came to 4 bases and at J to 5 bases, leaving 10 bases not matched to a gene. Germline-derived CDR1 and CDR2 are MNHNY and SVGAGI (reference sequence). CDR3 protein: CASSFWDRSTDNSPLHF. Written as DNA, the CDR3 is TGTGCCAGCAGTTTTTGGGACAGGAGTACGGATAATTCACCCCTCCACTTT.

At least ten counts were recorded for this clonotype. The gene calls are TRBV7-6 and TRBJ1-6; TRBD1 aligns across 10 bases. There are 15 residues in the CDR3. The V gene's germline CDR1 is SGHVS and CDR2 FNYEAQ. J lost 10 bases, V lost 5 bases, and 8 bases had no gene match. For the CDR3, the DNA is TGTGCCAGCAGCCGCGGGACAGGGGTTGCGTCACCCCTCCACTTT. Translating it yields CASSRGTGVASPLHF.